Listed below are T cell receptor beta chains from one sample, sequenced in a study of blood T cell repertoires in COVID-19. The repertoire was sequenced with immunoSEQ multiplex PCR; TCRdb's copy has only in-frame clones and lacks some. The table shows tens of thousands of clones, with around 87% occurring only once. Sequencing was carried out using peripheral blood. Receptors originate from a human donor with acute or convalescent COVID-19. The donor label of this sample is uncertain. CDR3s include the opening cysteine and the closing phenylalanine or tryptophan. A D gene is named only where the DNA matches it firmly. A row's size may be missing; if present it is once, few, many or a size class.

.	TRBJ2-2	TRBD1	TRBV5-1	CASSWTGGASTGELFF	TGCGCCAGCAGCTGGACAGGGGGCGCGAGCACCGGGGAGCTGTTTTTT
.	TRBJ1-2	TRBD1	TRBV19	CASSIGTAYFYGYTF	TGTGCCAGTAGCATAGGGACAGCGTATTTCTATGGCTACACCTTC
.	TRBJ1-2	TRBD1	TRBV5-1	CASSLSSQGHGYTF	TGCGCCAGCAGCTTGTCCTCACAGGGGCATGGCTACACCTTC
.	TRBJ2-1	TRBD2	TRBV10-2	CASGGAGGLDFKQFF	TGCGCCAGCGGAGGAGCGGGGGGGCTAGATTTCAAGCAGTTCTTC
.	TRBJ2-1	.	TRBV6-4	CASSEVGHRSSYNEQFF	TGTGCCAGCAGTGAAGTGGGACACCGAAGCTCCTACAATGAGCAGTTCTTC
.	TRBJ2-2	.	TRBV7-7	CASSFSGGPNTGELFF	TGTGCTAGCAGCTTCTCAGGGGGGCCGAACACCGGGGAGCTGTTTTTT
.	TRBJ2-2	.	TRBV7-2	CASSLGQPNTGELFF	TGTGCCAGCAGCTTAGGACAGCCGAACACCGGGGAGCTGTTTTTT
.	TRBJ1-1	.	TRBV7-8	CASSFGRGGTEAFF	TGTGCCAGCAGCTTTGGCAGGGGCGGGACTGAAGCTTTCTTT
once	TRBJ2-3	.	TRBV5-4	CASSLVPTSTDTQYF	TGTGCCAGCAGCTTGGTTCCGACTAGCACAGATACGCAGTATTTT
.	TRBJ1-1	.	TRBV28	CASTRQVGYTEAFF	TGTGCCAGCACTCGACAGGTGGGGTACACTGAAGCTTTCTTT
.	TRBJ2-5	TRBD2	TRBV4-2	CASSPGLAGQETQYF	TGTGCCAGCAGCCCGGGACTAGCGGGACAAGAGACCCAGTACTTC
.	TRBJ1-4	.	TRBV3-1/TRBV3-2	CASSHPLSTNEKLFF	TGTGCCAGCAGCCACCCCTTATCAACTAATGAAAAACTGTTTTTT
.	TRBJ1-2	TRBD1	TRBV5-1	CASSETGTGGYTF	TGCGCCAGCAGCGAGACAGGGACCGGTGGCTACACCTTC
.	TRBJ2-7	.	TRBV18	CASSPAQARYEQYF	TGTGCCAGCTCACCAGCACAGGCTCGCTACGAGCAGTACTTC
.	TRBJ1-1	.	TRBV12-3/TRBV12-4	CASSLGGGGAFF	TGTGCCAGCAGTCTGGGGGGTGGAGGGGCTTTCTTT
.	TRBJ1-4	.	TRBV14	CASSHSVGKSGGATNEKLFF	TGTGCCAGCAGCCATTCTGTGGGAAAGTCGGGGGGGGCAACTAATGAAAAACTGTTTTTT
once	TRBJ1-4	TRBD1	TRBV2	CASMGDRGYGDEKLFF	TGTGCCAGCATGGGGGACAGGGGCTACGGCGATGAAAAACTGTTTTTT
once	TRBJ2-7	.	TRBV6-5	CASSYSRGNEQYF	TGTGCCAGCAGTTACTCTCGGGGGAACGAGCAGTACTTC
.	TRBJ1-5	.	TRBV6-6	CASSNGQNSNQPQHF	TGTGCCAGCAGTAACGGACAGAATAGCAATCAGCCCCAGCATTTT
.	TRBJ2-7	.	TRBV7-7	CASSLGAPGSASYEQYF	TGTGCCAGCAGCTTAGGGGCCCCAGGGTCGGCCTCCTACGAGCAGTACTTC
.	TRBJ2-1	.	TRBV5-4	CASSLMWGRSEQFF	TGTGCCAGCAGCTTGATGTGGGGGCGGAGTGAGCAGTTCTTC
.	TRBJ2-2	TRBD2	TRBV3-1/TRBV3-2	CASSAQTSGGAGELFF	TGTGCCAGCAGCGCACAGACTAGCGGGGGGGCCGGGGAGCTGTTTTTT
.	TRBJ1-2	TRBD1	TRBV30	CAWSAGTGNYGYTF	TGTGCCTGGAGTGCAGGGACAGGGAATTATGGCTACACCTTC
.	TRBJ2-5	TRBD1	TRBV19	CASRTRGGGETQYF	TGTGCCAGTAGGACAAGAGGGGGCGGGGAGACCCAGTACTTC
.	TRBJ2-3	.	TRBV11-3	CASSFGGSTDTQYF	TGTGCCAGCAGCTTCGGGGGATCGACAGATACGCAGTATTTT
.	TRBJ1-1	.	TRBV9	CASSPAGRLNTEAFF	TGTGCCAGCAGCCCTGCAGGGAGGTTGAACACTGAAGCTTTCTTT
few	TRBJ1-5	.	TRBV6-5	CASSMTGTSNQPQHF	TGTGCCAGCAGCATGACAGGCACTAGCAATCAGCCCCAGCATTTT
.	TRBJ1-1	.	TRBV7-9	CASSHTDRRNTEAFF	TGTGCCAGCAGCCACACCGACAGAAGAAACACTGAAGCTTTCTTT
.	TRBJ1-2	.	TRBV18	CASSPGVADSFETF	TGTGCCAGCTCACCCGGGGTGGCAGATAGTTTTGAGACCTTC
.	TRBJ2-2	TRBD2	TRBV24-1	CATSVEASGANTGELFF	TGTGCCACCAGCGTCGAGGCTAGCGGTGCGAACACCGGGGAGCTGTTTTTT
.	TRBJ2-3	.	TRBV9	CASSVEVWGVTDTQYF	TGTGCCAGCAGCGTAGAGGTTTGGGGAGTCACAGATACGCAGTATTTT
once	TRBJ2-1	TRBD2	TRBV3-1/TRBV3-2	CASSPLAGGPYNEQFF	TGTGCCAGCAGTCCCCTAGCGGGGGGTCCATACAATGAGCAGTTCTTC
.	TRBJ2-5	.	TRBV5-1	CASSAGGLAQETQYF	TGCGCCAGCAGTGCCGGGGGATTGGCGCAGGAGACCCAGTACTTC
.	TRBJ1-2	.	TRBV7-9	CASSLPFVDYGYTF	TGTGCCAGCAGCCTACCTTTCGTAGATTATGGCTACACCTTC
.	TRBJ1-2	TRBD1	TRBV4-2	CASSQGAGTGNLYGYTF	TGTGCCAGCAGCCAAGGGGCCGGGACAGGCAATCTCTATGGCTACACCTTC
.	TRBJ2-3	TRBD1	TRBV19	CASRDRGTDTQYF	TGTGCCAGTAGAGACAGGGGTACAGATACGCAGTATTTT
.	TRBJ2-1	TRBD1	TRBV27	CASSHMGQGRGEQFF	TGTGCCAGCAGCCACATGGGACAGGGGAGAGGCGAGCAGTTCTTC
.	TRBJ1-5	TRBD1	TRBV4-2	CASSQFVQGASRGNQPQHF	TGTGCCAGCAGCCAATTTGTGCAGGGGGCGAGTAGGGGCAATCAGCCCCAGCATTTT
once	TRBJ1-2	.	TRBV5-1	CASSLTANYGYTF	TGCGCCAGCAGCTTGACAGCTAACTATGGCTACACCTTC
once	TRBJ2-3	.	TRBV24-1	CAVGSQGLDTQYF	TGTGCGGTCGGCTCGCAGGGGCTGGATACGCAGTATTTT
.	TRBJ1-4	.	TRBV5-1	CASSLISGSNEKLFF	TGCGCCAGCAGCTTGATTAGTGGGAGTAATGAAAAACTGTTTTTT
few	TRBJ2-7	.	TRBV6-5	CASSYSHRISYEQYF	TGTGCCAGCAGTTACTCCCACAGGATCTCCTACGAGCAGTACTTC
.	TRBJ1-5	.	TRBV10-3	CAISPGTGEPQHF	TGTGCCATCAGTCCCGGGACTGGGGAGCCCCAGCATTTT
few	TRBJ2-1	TRBD2	TRBV28	CASSYTGTSSGNEQFF	TGTGCCAGCAGTTATACCGGGACTAGTAGCGGCAATGAGCAGTTCTTC
.	TRBJ2-3	TRBD1	TRBV30	CAWTRTGGLDTQYF	TGTGCCTGGACTCGGACAGGGGGCTTAGATACGCAGTATTTT
.	TRBJ2-7	TRBD1	TRBV19	CASSNPGQGAHRYEQYF	TGTGCCAGTAGTAACCCGGGACAGGGGGCGCATCGCTACGAGCAGTACTTC
.	TRBJ1-1	TRBD1	TRBV2	CASSPSGTGARAFF	TGTGCCAGCAGCCCCTCTGGGACAGGGGCCCGTGCTTTCTTT
.	TRBJ2-1	.	TRBV11-1	CATTPAGGFSYNEQFF	TGTGCCACCACTCCCGCCGGAGGGTTCTCCTACAATGAGCAGTTCTTC